The 15 T cell receptor beta chains below were found in one sample sequenced in a study of T cells in localized non-small cell lung cancer. Libraries were prepared by immunoSEQ multiplex PCR; TCRdb keeps only in-frame clonotypes and omits some of them. Of 90,000 to 100,000 clones listed, around 90% are singletons. The sample was PBMCs, taken before any cancer treatment. The receptor set was obtained from a woman aged 40-69 years with stage II squamous cell lung carcinoma.

This chain joins TRBV28 and TRBJ1-4; D uncertain. Trimming removed 3 bases from V and 3 bases from J, with 8 bases in between. The CDR3 length is 14 residues. Germline V lookup: CDR1 MDHEN, CDR2 SYDVKM. CDR3 in amino acids: CASSFSPANEKLFF. The CDR3 coding sequence is TGTGCCAGCAGTTTTTCCCCGGCTAATGAAAAACTGTTTTTT.

The chain is built from TRBV5-1 and TRBJ1-1; no reliable D call. The CDR3 has 13 residues. Germline V CDR1 and CDR2: SGHRS, YFSETQ. V was shortened by 4 bases and J by 3 bases, with 10 bases between the two germline ends. In nucleotides, the CDR3 is TGCGCCAGCAGCAAAGACGGAGACACTGAAGCTTTCTTT. Amino acids: CASSKDGDTEAFF. Full variable domain (missing parts from reference TRBV5-1 and TRBJ1-1): KAGVTQTPRYLIKTRGQQVTLSCSPISGHRSVSWYQQTPGQGLQFLFEYFSETQRNKGNFPGRFSGRQFSNSRSEMNVSTLELGDSALYLCASSKDGDTEAFFGQGTRLTVV.

This clone was seen just once. The chain's CDR3 is CASHRDSSSYNEQFF. In nucleotides, the CDR3 is TGTGCCAGCCACCGGGACTCAAGCTCCTACAATGAGCAGTTCTTC. The rearrangement joins TRBV6-5 to TRBJ2-1; TRBD2 might be the D (6 bases). The germline V and J ends were trimmed by 8 bases and 0 bases, with 14 bases remaining between them. This CDR3 has 15 residues. Germline V gives CDR1 MNHEY, CDR2 SVGAGI.

The chain combines TRBV6-5 with TRBJ1-2; 8 bases are a match to TRBD1. The V gene's germline CDR1 is MNHEY and CDR2 SVGAGI. This CDR3 spans 16 amino acids. The ends lost 0 bases at V and 4 bases at J; junction bases unmatched: 7. The CDR3 reads CASSYSWTGRGYGYTF. The CDR3 coding sequence is TGTGCCAGCAGTTACTCATGGACAGGGAGGGGCTATGGCTACACCTTC.

The chain has TRBV6-1 and TRBJ1-2, with D perhaps matching TRBD1 (5 bases). The V end was cut by 11 bases, the J end by 6 bases, with 22 bases between. Germline V gene lookup returns CDR1 MNHNS and CDR2 SASEGT. The CDR3 consists of 14 residues. CDR3 sequence: CAAYLTGTLNGYTF. Here the CDR3 DNA reads TGTGCCGCTTACCTGACCGGGACTCTCAATGGCTACACCTTC.

The chain is built from TRBV4-1 and TRBJ2-3; D may be TRBD2 (6 bases). Trimming removed 4 bases at V and 4 bases at J, with 12 bases between. Germline V gene data show CDR1 as MGHRA and CDR2 as YSYEKL. The CDR3 extends over 14 amino acids. The CDR3 protein is CASSRELASDTQYF. The CDR3, as DNA: TGCGCCAGCAGCCGGGAACTAGCTTCAGATACGCAGTATTTT.

This chain connects TRBV5-5 to TRBJ1-5; 12 bases agree with TRBD1. The germline V gene encodes CDR1 SGHKS and CDR2 YYEKEE (reference sequence). The V segment lost 5 bases and the J segment 1 base; nucleotides outside the gene matches: 13. This CDR3 comprises 19 residues. CDR3 sequence: CASSINPGQGARSNQPQHF. The CDR3 bases are TGTGCCAGCAGTATAAACCCGGGACAGGGGGCCAGGAGCAATCAGCCCCAGCATTTT.

The rearrangement uses TRBV6-1 and TRBJ1-1, with D perhaps matching TRBD1 (6 bases). CDR1 is MNHNS and CDR2 is SASEGT in the germline V gene. The CDR3 extends over 18 amino acids. The ends were cut back, 4 bases at V and 1 base at J, with 22 bases in the middle. The CDR3 here is CASSVGWGGGLWNTEAFF. The DNA for the CDR3 is TGTGCCAGCAGTGTCGGATGGGGGGGCGGTTTGTGGAACACTGAAGCTTTCTTT.

This chain links TRBV7-2 with TRBJ2-2; D might be TRBD1 or TRBD2, each matching 5 bases. Deletions cut 5 bases from V and 0 bases from J, with 10 bases between. The germline V gene has CDR1 SGHTA and CDR2 FQGNSA. The CDR3 spans 15 residues. The CDR3 sequence: CASSPVGANTGELFF. CDR3 sequence (DNA): TGTGCCAGCAGCCCCGTGGGGGCGAACACCGGGGAGCTGTTTTTT.

The chain is built from TRBV15 and TRBJ1-5; D not resolved. The CDR3 extends over 14 amino acids. Deletions cut 5 bases from V and 5 bases from J, with 13 bases between. CDR1 and CDR2 (germline): LNHNV, YYDKDF (reference sequence). The CDR3 DNA sequence: TGTGCCACCAGCGCTCAACGCGGGTATCAGCCCCAGCATTTT. Translation: CATSAQRGYQPQHF.

This chain connects TRBV18 to TRBJ1-2; possible D gene TRBD1, 5 bases. V lost 4 bases to trimming and J lost 7 bases, with 16 bases between them. Germline CDR1 KGHSH, CDR2 LQKENI. This CDR3 has 14 residues. The CDR3 spells CASSQSPGRFGYTF. As DNA, the CDR3 is TGTGCCAGCTCACAATCCCCAGGGCGGTTTGGCTACACCTTC.

The rearrangement joins TRBV7-9 to TRBJ2-7, with D possibly matching TRBD2 (6 bases). V dropped 5 bases and J dropped 4 bases, with 18 bases sitting between them. The germline V gene has CDR1 SEHNR and CDR2 FQNEAQ (reference sequence). CDR3 length: 15 residues. As DNA, the CDR3 is TGTGCCAGCAGCCGCCAGGGAGGCCGCGTTTACGAGCAGTACTTC. Encoded protein: CASSRQGGRVYEQYF.

The chain uses TRBV19 and TRBJ2-7; D possibly uses TRBD1 or TRBD2 (5 bases each). V shed 5 bases and J shed 2 bases, with 19 bases lying between them. The CDR3 runs 16 residues. CDR1 and CDR2 from the germline V gene are LNHDA and SQIVND (reference sequence). CDR3 sequence: CASSSGPRTTTYEQYF. In DNA form, the CDR3 reads TGTGCCAGTAGTTCGGGGCCCCGGACGACGACCTACGAGCAGTACTTC.

J is TRBJ1-2 and V is TRBV5-6; TRBD1 agrees at 7 bases. Germline CDR1 SGHDT, CDR2 YYEEEE. The CDR3 runs 16 residues. V dropped 6 bases and J dropped 7; count of bases not matched to a gene: 18. CDR3 residues: CASINWGRQGLGGYTF. CDR3 coding DNA: TGTGCCAGCATCAACTGGGGCCGACAGGGACTAGGTGGCTACACCTTC. The variable domain in full, with the rest retrieved from reference TRBV5-6 and TRBJ1-2, is DAGVTQSPTHLIKTRGQQVTLRCSPKSGHDTVSWYQQALGQGPQFIFQYYEEEERQRGNFPDRFSGHQFPNYSSELNVNALLLGDSALYLCASINWGRQGLGGYTFGSGTRLTVV.

The V call is TRBV7-8, the J call TRBJ1-5; weak D call: TRBD1 (5 bases). The CDR3 loop spans 14 amino acids. V was shortened by 5 bases and J by 6 bases, with 14 bases between the two germline ends. Germline V gene sequence: CDR1 SGHVS, CDR2 FQNEAQ. Here the CDR3 DNA reads TGTGCCAGCAGCCAAGATGGGACCCGTCAGCCCCAGCATTTT. Protein: CASSQDGTRQPQHF.